These 23 T cell receptor beta chains were all obtained from the same sample, sequenced in a study of graft-versus-host responses after intestinal transplantation. Antigens of these TCRs are unknown. Here immunoSEQ multiplex PCR was the method, and the copy in TCRdb shows in-frame clones only, minus some. This sample has around 100,000 clones; about 88% occur once, and the top ten carry about 0.95%. Specimen: unstimulated CD4+ T cells sorted from spleen or lymph node cells, collected before transplant. These receptor sequences come from a human donor who was the organ donor for an intestinal transplant.

The rearrangement joins TRBV20-1 to TRBJ1-1; 7 bases are shared with TRBD1. CDR3 length: 11 residues. J was trimmed by 7 bases and V by 6 bases; bases with no gene match: 5. From germline, CDR1 is DFQATT and CDR2 SNEGSKA (reference sequence). The CDR3 region has the DNA TGCAGTGCCGACAGGGCTAATGAAGCTTTCTTT. Protein: CSADRANEAFF.

This clone came up a few times. The rearrangement uses TRBV28 and TRBJ1-4, with D hard to call. The CDR3 is 12 amino acids. Trimming cost V 8 bases and J 7 bases, with 11 bases left between them. Germline V lookup: CDR1 MDHEN, CDR2 SYDVKM. DNA for the CDR3: TGTGCCAGCTCGGGGTACGGTGAAAAACTGTTTTTT. Its translation is CASSGYGEKLFF.

This chain joins TRBV6-1 and TRBJ1-3; a weak D match, TRBD1 (5 bases). Trimming took 5 bases from V and 4 from J, leaving 12 bases between them. In germline, CDR1 is MNHNS, CDR2 SASEGT. The CDR3 runs 14 residues. The CDR3, as DNA: TGTGCCAGCAGTTCGACAGTACCCGGAAACACCATATATTTT. It encodes CASSSTVPGNTIYF.

This chain uses TRBV6-5 with TRBJ1-2; D call uncertain. Germline-derived CDR1 and CDR2 are MNHEY and SVGAGI. The CDR3 consists of 12 residues. V dropped 10 bases and J dropped 8 bases, with 17 bases sitting between them. CDR3 in DNA: TGTGCCACGCTGGGCAGTGTGAGGGGCTACACCTTC. Protein product: CATLGSVRGYTF.

The V and J genes are TRBV4-1 and TRBJ2-1, with a tentative D call TRBD2 (6 bases). Germline CDR1 is MGHRA and CDR2 is YSYEKL. This CDR3 is built from 17 residues. Trimming stripped 0 bases from V and 10 bases from J, with 22 bases between. The CDR3 nucleotides read TGCGCCAGCAGCCAAGAGGGTCTTCGGGCGGGGCCAGGGGAGCAGTTCTTC. Protein: CASSQEGLRAGPGEQFF.

The chain recombines TRBV30 with TRBJ1-3; the D gene is possibly TRBD1 (5 bases). V lost 0 bases and J lost 3, with 9 bases in between. CDR1 and CDR2 from the germline V gene are GTSNPN and SVGIG (reference sequence). CDR3 size: 14 residues. The CDR3 reads CAWSVHGGGNTIYF. In DNA form, the CDR3 reads TGTGCCTGGAGTGTACATGGGGGTGGAAACACCATATATTTT.

The J gene is TRBJ1-2, the V gene TRBV2; D is possibly TRBD1 (6 bases). The germline V and J ends were trimmed by 9 bases and 3 bases, with 11 bases remaining between them. Germline loops: CDR1 SNHLY, CDR2 FYNNEI. CDR3 length: 12 amino acids. The CDR3 nucleotides read TGTGCCAGTGAGGACAGTCACTATGGCTACACCTTC. Its protein product is CASEDSHYGYTF. The variable domain in full, completed from reference TRBV2 and TRBJ1-2, reads EPEVTQTPSHQVTQMGQEVILRCVPISNHLYFYWYRQILGQKVEFLVSFYNNEISEKSEIFDDQFSVERPDGSNFTLKIRSTKLEDSAMYFCASEDSHYGYTFGSGTRLTVV.

The chain employs TRBV6-1 and TRBJ2-1, with 7 bases aligning to TRBD1. With 10 bases clipped from V and 7 bases from J, the junction kept 10 bases outside the gene matches. The CDR3 is made up of 13 amino acids. Germline lookup yields CDR1 MNHNS and CDR2 SASEGT. The CDR3 bases are TGTGCCACCAACTCAGGGGGTTGGAATGAGCAGTTCTTC. Its protein is CATNSGGWNEQFF.

The count of this clone is one. This chain uses TRBV6-1 with TRBJ2-7; no clear D gene. V gave up 2 bases and J gave up 1 base, with 15 bases separating them. The CDR3 spans 16 residues. CDR1 and CDR2 from the germline V gene are MNHNS and SASEGT. The CDR3 nucleotides are TGTGCCAGCAGTGAAACGAAATGGACGGATTCCTACGAGCAGTACTTC. This translates into CASSETKWTDSYEQYF.

Only a few counts were recorded for this clone. The chain employs TRBV6-6 and TRBJ1-2; no firm D call. Between the trimmed V and J ends, which lost 3 bases and 1 base, there was a span of 12 bases. Germline assignment: CDR1 MNHNY and CDR2 SVGAGI (reference sequence). The CDR3 length is 15 residues. The CDR3 coding sequence is TGTGCCAGCAGTTATGGGTACCGGGGTAACTATGGCTACACCTTC. Translation gives CASSYGYRGNYGYTF.

This clone was recorded only once. This chain uses TRBV10-3 with TRBJ1-2; no reliable D call. The CDR3 consists of 17 residues. V was shortened by 2 bases and J by 0 bases, with 16 bases between the two germline ends. Germline V gene lookup returns CDR1 ENHRY and CDR2 SYGVKD. DNA for the CDR3: TGTGCCATCAGTGAGATGGCAGGTCTACCAGCTAACTATGGCTACACCTTC. This gives the protein CAISEMAGLPANYGYTF.

V is TRBV6-5 and J is TRBJ2-7, with no clear D. The V and J ends lost 5 bases and 5 bases respectively, with 13 bases between them. There are 13 residues in the CDR3. Germline loops: CDR1 MNHEY, CDR2 SVGAGI. The CDR3 here is CASSPDPTNEQYF. CDR3 in DNA: TGTGCCAGCAGTCCCGATCCCACCAACGAGCAGTACTTC.

The chain uses TRBV18 and TRBJ1-2, with D possibly matching TRBD1 (5 bases). This CDR3 comprises 17 residues. V dropped 0 bases and J dropped 0 bases, with 14 bases sitting between them. CDR1 is KGHSH, CDR2 LQKENI, per germline. CDR3 sequence reads: CASSPPLREETNYGYTF. As DNA, the CDR3 is TGTGCCAGCTCACCACCTCTCAGGGAAGAGACTAACTATGGCTACACCTTC.

The CDR3 protein is CASSPYGRSLAGEAFF. The DNA of the CDR3 is TGTGCCAGCAGCCCCTATGGACGGAGCCTCGCAGGTGAAGCTTTCTTT. The chain combines TRBV5-8 with TRBJ1-1; no definite D call. This CDR3 spans 16 amino acids. Trimming stripped 4 bases from V and 7 bases from J, with 23 bases between. The V gene's germline CDR1 is SGHTS and CDR2 YDEGEE.

The chain joins TRBV19 to TRBJ1-2; D is ambiguous. Germline V gene sequence: CDR1 LNHDA, CDR2 SQIVND (reference sequence). The CDR3 has 14 amino acids. Between the trimmed V and J ends, which lost 0 bases and 7 bases, there was a span of 12 bases. In DNA, the CDR3 is TGTGCCAGTAGTATAGATTCGTCCGGCGGTGGCTACACCTTC. Its translation: CASSIDSSGGGYTF.

J is TRBJ1-2 and V is TRBV27, with D hard to call. V shed 5 bases and J shed 3 bases, with 16 bases lying between them. The CDR3 has 15 residues. The germline CDR1 and CDR2 sequences are MNHEY and SMNVEV (reference sequence). CDR3 bases: TGTGCCAGCAGTCCGCTTCCCTCCGGATACTATGGCTACACCTTC. Amino acid sequence: CASSPLPSGYYGYTF.

This clone was picked up a small number of times. V and J are TRBV10-3 and TRBJ1-1, with a weak D call TRBD1 (6 bases). Germline lookup yields CDR1 ENHRY and CDR2 SYGVKD. V was shortened by 2 bases and J by 8 bases, with 12 bases between the two germline ends. The CDR3 runs 13 residues. CDR3: CAISERGSSEAFF. The CDR3 DNA is TGTGCCATCAGTGAGAGGGGGAGCAGCGAAGCTTTCTTT.

Only one count was recorded for this clone. The V gene is TRBV30, the J gene TRBJ2-2, with TRBD2 as a possible D gene (7 bases). V was trimmed by 5 bases and J by 6 bases, leaving 19 bases between them. CDR3 length: 15 amino acids. Looked up from germline, CDR1 is GTSNPN and CDR2 is SVGIG (reference sequence). The CDR3 DNA is TGTGCCTGGGATGTTAGGGGGGGCCCCGCCGGGGAGCTGTTTTTT. As protein: CAWDVRGGPAGELFF.

This chain uses TRBV4-2 with TRBJ2-1; D is unclear. V lost 3 bases, J lost 4 bases, and 13 bases lay in between. CDR1 LGHNA and CDR2 YNFKEQ come from the germline V gene. CDR3 length: 15 amino acids. For the CDR3, the DNA is TGTGCCAGCAGCCAGGAAACTACTGGTTACAATGAGCAGTTCTTC. Amino acid sequence: CASSQETTGYNEQFF.

This clone was observed a handful of times. The rearrangement links TRBV10-3 to TRBJ2-2; 7 bases map to TRBD2. Germline-derived CDR1 and CDR2 are ENHRY and SYGVKD. This CDR3 has 14 residues. V gave up 4 bases and J gave up 4 bases; unmatched junction bases: 3. The chain's CDR3 is CAISAREGTGELFF. In nucleotides, the CDR3 is TGTGCCATCAGTGCCAGGGAGGGCACCGGGGAGCTGTTTTTT.

The V call is TRBV7-8, the J call TRBJ2-6; TRBD2 agrees at 7 bases. The CDR3 has 16 amino acids. V was clipped by 2 bases and J by 1 base; unmatched bases: 2. Germline loops: CDR1 SGHVS, CDR2 FQNEAQ. DNA of the CDR3: TGTGCCAGCAGCTTATTCGGGGGGTCTGGGGCCAACGTCCTGACTTTC. This gives the protein CASSLFGGSGANVLTF.

This rearrangement joins TRBV29-1 to TRBJ2-7, with 7 positions matching TRBD2. The germline V gene has CDR1 SQVTM and CDR2 ANQGSEA. The CDR3 totals 11 residues. V was clipped by 7 bases and J by 4 bases; unmatched bases: 4. The CDR3 protein is CSGGGNYEQYF. Written as DNA, the CDR3 is TGCAGCGGGGGGGGGAATTACGAGCAGTACTTC.

This sequence joins TRBV7-9 and TRBJ1-1; weak D call: TRBD1 (5 bases). CDR1 SEHNR and CDR2 FQNEAQ come from the germline V gene (reference sequence). The CDR3 is made up of 14 amino acids. Trimming shortened V by 2 bases and J by 10 bases, and 17 bases separated the two germline ends. The CDR3 nucleotides read TGTGCCAGCAGCTTAACCGGGACGGACGGCGGAGCTTTCTTT. Translated, it gives CASSLTGTDGGAFF. Using reference TRBV7-9 and TRBJ1-1 for the parts outside the CDR3, the full variable domain is DTGVSQNPRHKITKRGQNVTFRCDPISEHNRLYWYRQTLGQGPEFLTYFQNEAQLEKSRLLSDRFSAERPKGSFSTLEIQRTEQGDSAMYLCASSLTGTDGGAFFGQGTRLTVV.